A single sample is the source of the 23 T cell receptor beta chains below, sequenced in a study of blood T cell repertoires in COVID-19 (dated by TCRdb to 2020 to 2021). Library prep was done by the immunoSEQ multiplex PCR assay. TCRdb re-hosts the immuneACCESS table, in-frame sequences only. Its copies lack some clones; in the studies checked, an unresolved V gene accounts for under half of them, and the cause for the rest is not known. The sample table lists a few hundred thousand clones, roughly 86% of them with a count of one. Of the sample, 8.9% is held by the ten largest clones. Sequencing used PBMCs or T cells enriched from blood (not recorded which). These receptors were collected from a woman under 30 who had recovered from COVID-19.

The chain has TRBV11-1 and TRBJ2-1; possible D gene TRBD2, 6 bases. The CDR3 totals 15 residues. The V end lost 4 bases, the J end lost 6 bases, and 16 bases lay between the germline ends. Per the germline V gene, CDR1 is SGHAT and CDR2 is FQDESV (reference sequence). The CDR3 DNA is TGTGCCAGCAGCTCTCAGTGGGGGGACCCCAATGAGCAGTTCTTC. Translated: CASSSQWGDPNEQFF.

This chain links TRBV18 with TRBJ2-3, with D possibly TRBD2 on 5 matching bases. V shed 1 base and J shed 0 bases, with 8 bases lying between them. Per the germline V gene, CDR1 is KGHSH and CDR2 is LQKENI. This CDR3 spans 15 amino acids. DNA of the CDR3: TGTGCCAGCTCACCACTAGCGCACAGCACAGATACGCAGTATTTT. This sequence encodes CASSPLAHSTDTQYF.

This clone was seen a handful of times. The DNA of the CDR3 is TGTGCCATCAGTGACTCCGACAGGGCCTACGAGCAGTACTTC. Residues: CAISDSDRAYEQYF. The V and J genes are TRBV10-3 and TRBJ2-7, with TRBD1 identical over 7 bases. Germline assignment: CDR1 ENHRY and CDR2 SYGVKD. The CDR3 is 14 amino acids. The V segment lost 3 bases and the J segment 2 bases; nucleotides outside the gene matches: 4.

This rearrangement joins TRBV6-5 to TRBJ1-3; TRBD1 matches 7 bases. V gave up 0 bases and J gave up 16 bases; unmatched junction bases: 12. The CDR3 contains 14 residues. CDR1 MNHEY and CDR2 SVGAGI come from the germline V gene. The CDR3: CASSYSASTGPLYF. CDR3 in DNA: TGTGCCAGCAGTTACTCGGCCTCGACAGGGCCTCTGTATTTT.

A few counts support this clone. This rearrangement joins TRBV30 to TRBJ1-4; TRBD1 aligns across 8 bases. Germline loops: CDR1 GTSNPN, CDR2 SVGIG (reference sequence). CDR3 length: 15 amino acids. J was trimmed by 7 bases and V by 3 bases; bases with no gene match: 10. The CDR3 nucleotides read TGTGCCTGGAGGCCGCGGACAGGGATGGTTGAAAAACTGTTTTTT. Its protein is CAWRPRTGMVEKLFF.

The V and J genes are TRBV5-1 and TRBJ2-3, with 9 bases lining up with TRBD2. The junction had 9 bases not matched to a gene; V was cut back by 3 bases and J by 7 bases. CDR1 and CDR2 (germline): SGHRS, YFSETQ. CDR3 length: 15 amino acids. The CDR3 protein is CASSSGLAGTYTQYF. CDR3 bases: TGCGCCAGCAGCTCGGGGCTAGCGGGGACGTATACGCAGTATTTT.

V is TRBV5-4 and J is TRBJ2-1, with D possibly matching TRBD1 (6 bases). The germline V and J ends were trimmed by 1 base and 6 bases, with 8 bases remaining between them. Germline V gene data show CDR1 as SGHNT and CDR2 as YYREEE (reference sequence). The CDR3 covers 13 residues. The DNA for the CDR3 is TGTGCCAGCAGCTTGACCAGGGGCAATGAGCAGTTCTTC. It is translated as CASSLTRGNEQFF.

This clone was observed a few times. This chain connects TRBV19 to TRBJ1-5; a possible D gene is TRBD1 (6 bases). The V gene lost 4 bases and the J gene lost 4 bases, with 14 bases spanning the gap. Looked up from germline, CDR1 is LNHDA and CDR2 is SQIVND (reference sequence). The CDR3 has 15 residues. CDR3 residues: CASSTGERVNQPQHF. The DNA of the CDR3 is TGTGCCAGTAGTACAGGGGAAAGAGTTAATCAGCCCCAGCATTTT.

This sequence joins TRBV7-3 and TRBJ1-6; TRBD1 aligns across 7 bases. J gave up 10 bases and V 0 bases, and 3 bases lay outside the gene matches. CDR1 and CDR2 (germline): SGHTA, FQGTGA. The CDR3 consists of 14 residues. The chain's CDR3 is CASSLTRQGSPLHF. CDR3 nucleotides: TGTGCCAGCAGCTTAACCCGACAGGGATCACCCCTCCACTTT. The complete variable domain, with remaining parts taken from reference TRBV7-3 and TRBJ1-6, reads GAGVSQTPSNKVTEKGKYVELRCDPISGHTALYWYRQSLGQGPEFLIYFQGTGAADDSGLPNDRFFAVRPEGSVSTLKIQRTERGDSAVYLCASSLTRQGSPLHFGNGTRLTVT.

This chain uses TRBV6-5 with TRBJ2-5; no firm D call. This CDR3 contains 11 residues. Germline CDR1 and CDR2: MNHEY and SVGAGI. V was trimmed by 10 bases and J by 2 bases, leaving 8 bases between them. The CDR3 loop reads CATQAQETQYF. In nucleotides, the CDR3 is TGTGCCACCCAGGCTCAAGAGACCCAGTACTTC.

V is TRBV5-6 and J is TRBJ2-7, with 9 nucleotides matching TRBD1. Germline CDR1 reads SGHDT; CDR2 reads YYEEEE. The CDR3 length is 15 residues. Germline trimming cut 1 base from V and 6 bases from J; bases unmatched to any gene: 8. As DNA, the CDR3 is TGTGCCAGCAGCTTGCGAGACAGGGGGTTGGGCGAGCAGTACTTC. Translating it yields CASSLRDRGLGEQYF.

The chain uses TRBV6-1 and TRBJ2-7; D is unresolved. Per the germline V gene, CDR1 is MNHNS and CDR2 is SASEGT. V lost 0 bases to trimming and J lost 3 bases, with 12 bases between them. The CDR3 runs 15 residues. CDR3 in DNA: TGTGCCAGCAGTGAAGCAGGCAGGTACCACTACGAGCAGTACTTC. This sequence encodes CASSEAGRYHYEQYF.

The chain carries TRBV19 and TRBJ1-6; possibly TRBD1 for D (6 bases). With 7 bases removed from V and 2 bases from J, the gap between germline ends came to 12 bases. The CDR3 length is 15 residues. Germline V CDR1 and CDR2: LNHDA, SQIVND (reference sequence). CDR3 bases: TGTGCCAGTAAGTTGGGGGACACCTATAATTCACCCCTCCACTTT. As protein: CASKLGDTYNSPLHF.

The chain carries TRBV7-9 and TRBJ1-4; a possible D gene is TRBD1 (6 bases). Germline values: CDR1 SEHNR, CDR2 FQNEAQ (reference sequence). CDR3 size: 15 residues. V shed 5 bases and J shed 4 bases, with 14 bases lying between them. DNA for the CDR3: TGTGCCAGCAGCGAAGACAGGACATTTAATGAAAAACTGTTTTTT. Translation: CASSEDRTFNEKLFF.

The V gene is TRBV2, the J gene TRBJ1-2; no reliable D call. Germline V gene sequence: CDR1 SNHLY, CDR2 FYNNEI. This CDR3 is built from 13 residues. Trimming left V 4 bases short and J 4 bases short, with 10 bases between. In nucleotides, the CDR3 is TGTGCCAGCAGTGTATCCCCCGGCTATGGCTACACCTTC. As protein: CASSVSPGYGYTF.

The chain couples TRBV11-2 to TRBJ1-1; possible D gene TRBD1, 6 bases. This CDR3 has 11 amino acids. V shed 6 bases and J shed 11 bases, with 13 bases lying between them. Per the germline V gene, CDR1 is SGHAT and CDR2 is FQNNGV. The CDR3 reads CASSYNQGAFF. In DNA, the CDR3 is TGTGCCAGCAGTTACAATCAGGGGGCTTTCTTT.

The chain combines TRBV7-2 with TRBJ1-5; perhaps TRBD1 as D (6 bases). With 4 bases removed from V and 5 bases from J, the gap between germline ends came to 12 bases. This CDR3 has 14 amino acids. Germline CDR1 reads SGHTA; CDR2 reads FQGNSA. CDR3: CASSSPDSYQPQHF. The CDR3 DNA is TGTGCCAGCAGCTCCCCGGACAGCTATCAGCCCCAGCATTTT.

This chain uses TRBV4-3 with TRBJ2-7, with D possibly being TRBD2 (6 bases). Germline CDR1 LGHNA, CDR2 YSLEER. V was cut by 0 bases and J by 3 bases, with 18 bases left in between. The CDR3 loop spans 17 amino acids. Written as DNA, the CDR3 is TGCGCCAGCAGCCAAGAATTAGCGGCTAGCAGTTACTACGAGCAGTACTTC. Its protein product is CASSQELAASSYYEQYF.

This chain links TRBV27 with TRBJ2-7; maybe TRBD1 (6 bases). V lost 5 bases to trimming and J lost 3 bases, with 14 bases between them. The length of the CDR3 is 14 residues. CDR1 is MNHEY and CDR2 is SMNVEV in the germline V gene (reference sequence). CDR3 region: CASSPPRRGYEQYF. The DNA of the CDR3 is TGTGCCAGCAGTCCCCCGCGCAGGGGCTACGAGCAGTACTTC.

This clone has just one count. Here the CDR3 reads CASSEALLSDTQPQHF. Here the CDR3 DNA reads TGTGCCAGCAGTGAAGCGCTTCTATCGGACACCCAGCCCCAGCATTTT. This chain links TRBV2 with TRBJ1-5; perhaps TRBD1 as D (5 bases). Per the germline V gene, CDR1 is SNHLY and CDR2 is FYNNEI. The V gene lost 0 bases and the J gene lost 7 bases, with 16 bases spanning the gap. The CDR3 extends over 16 amino acids.

V usage is TRBV30 and J usage is TRBJ1-1, with 7 positions matching TRBD1. CDR3 length: 17 residues. Germline V CDR1 and CDR2: GTSNPN, SVGIG (reference sequence). The junction had 16 bases not matched to a gene; V was cut back by 2 bases and J by 4 bases. The CDR3 coding sequence is TGTGCCTGGAGTCCCAATACAGGGGATCGAGGAAGCACTGAAGCTTTCTTT. This translates into CAWSPNTGDRGSTEAFF. The full variable domain, its missing parts supplied by reference TRBV30 and TRBJ1-1, is SQTIHQWPATLVQPVGSPLSLECTVEGTSNPNLYWYRQAAGRGLQLLFYSVGIGQISSEVPQNLSASRPQDRQFILSSKKLLLSDSGFYLCAWSPNTGDRGSTEAFFGQGTRLTVV.

The CDR3 is CASSPDERSIQYF. The CDR3 DNA sequence: TGTGCCAGCAGTCCAGACGAGAGGAGCATTCAGTACTTC. The V gene is TRBV6-4, the J gene TRBJ2-4, with unresolved D. The CDR3 runs 13 residues. V gave up 5 bases and J gave up 9 bases, with 14 bases separating them. Looked up from germline, CDR1 is MRHNA and CDR2 is SNTAGT.

The gene calls are TRBV11-1 and TRBJ2-3; 9 bases match TRBD2. J was trimmed by 4 bases and V by 5 bases; bases with no gene match: 7. The CDR3 length is 15 residues. The germline V gene has CDR1 SGHAT and CDR2 FQDESV (reference sequence). The CDR3 nucleotides are TGTGCCAGCAGCCCTAGCGGGACCCCGTCAGATACGCAGTATTTT. Translation: CASSPSGTPSDTQYF.